Presented here are 4 T cell receptor beta chains from one specimen sequenced in a study of beta chain features in type 1 diabetes. The investigators reverse transcribed all of the isolated RNA, so they sequenced expressed TCRB transcripts. The protocol was immunoSEQ multiplex PCR, while the TCRdb copy is restricted to in-frame clones and leaves out a portion. The sample includes about 350,000 clones, 15% to 20% of them seen just once. Sequencing used naive CD4+ T cells from blood. These receptors were collected from a woman aged 18-29 years in good health.

J is TRBJ1-1 and V is TRBV6-4; weak D call: TRBD1 (5 bases). The CDR3 length is 14 residues. Germline lookup yields CDR1 MRHNA and CDR2 SNTAGT. Between the trimmed V and J ends, which lost 6 bases and 1 base, there was a span of 12 bases. The CDR3: CASSLDSSNTEAFF. The CDR3 bases are TGTGCCAGCAGCCTAGACAGTTCGAACACTGAAGCTTTCTTT.

The chain is built from TRBV30 and TRBJ1-2, with D tentatively TRBD1 (5 bases). Germline CDR1 GTSNPN, CDR2 SVGIG (reference sequence). The CDR3 loop spans 13 amino acids. Deletions cut 4 bases from V and 0 bases from J, with 9 bases between. This CDR3 is CAWTSTANYGYTF. The CDR3 DNA reads TGTGCCTGGACTTCGACAGCTAACTATGGCTACACCTTC.

The V call is TRBV29-1, the J call TRBJ1-1; D is possibly TRBD1 (5 bases). Per germline, CDR1 SQVTM and CDR2 ANQGSEA. The CDR3 contains 13 residues. With 8 bases removed from V and 4 bases from J, the gap between germline ends came to 17 bases. This CDR3 is CSFEGGAPTEAFF. CDR3 nucleotide sequence: TGCAGCTTCGAAGGCGGGGCGCCCACTGAAGCTTTCTTT.

The chain combines TRBV30 with TRBJ1-5, with no clear D. The germline CDR1 and CDR2 sequences are GTSNPN and SVGIG (reference sequence). Trimming stripped 5 bases from V and 1 base from J, with 9 bases between. The CDR3 is 13 amino acids. The CDR3 DNA sequence: TGTGCCTGGGCCCTGGAGAGCAATCAGCCCCAGCATTTT. Translated: CAWALESNQPQHF.